Listed below are T cell receptor beta chains from one sample, sequenced in a study of PD-1 blockade in classical Hodgkin lymphoma. Sequenced by immunoSEQ multiplex PCR; TCRdb stores in-frame clones only, minus some. The data hold about 110,000 clones, with over 85% observed a single time. Source: peripheral blood mononuclear cells (PBMCs), taken before the fourth cycle of nivolumab. The receptor set was obtained from a human donor with classical Hodgkin lymphoma. The CDR3 runs from the conserved cysteine through the conserved F or W. Fields, in order: CDR3 DNA, CDR3 protein, clone size, D gene, J gene, V gene. D genes are given only for firm matches. Rows give clone size only sometimes, using once, few, many, or a class for an expanded clone.

TGTGCCAGCTCCATCGACTTTAACAATGAGCAGTTCTTC CASSIDFNNEQFF . . TRBJ2-1 TRBV18
TGTGCCACCAGCGGGTCCTCTAGAAATGAGCAGTTCTTC CATSGSSRNEQFF . . TRBJ2-1 TRBV15
TGTGCCAGCAGCTTATCTCCTCTCGAGCAGTACTTC CASSLSPLEQYF . . TRBJ2-7 TRBV7-8
TGTGCCAGCTCACCAACTTCGACGGGCAGCTCAGGAAACACCATATATTTT CASSPTSTGSSGNTIYF . . TRBJ1-3 TRBV18
TGCACCAGCAGCCGTCTTTTGTCAGCGGGGGGCACAGATACGCAGTATTTT CTSSRLLSAGGTDTQYF . . TRBJ2-3 TRBV1
TGTGCCTGGAGTGTACAGAGGGGTTACGAGCAGTACTTC CAWSVQRGYEQYF once . TRBJ2-7 TRBV30
TGTGCCAGCAGTTACTCGGGACTAGCTTCGGATACGCAGTATTTT CASSYSGLASDTQYF . TRBD2 TRBJ2-3 TRBV6-5
TGTGCCAGCAGCTTCGTTTTTAGGTCCTCTGGAAACACCATATATTTT CASSFVFRSSGNTIYF . . TRBJ1-3 TRBV7-2
TGCAGCGTTGTGACAGTCCTGTCCTACAATGAGCAGTTCTTC CSVVTVLSYNEQFF . . TRBJ2-1 TRBV29-1
TGTGCCAGCAGTGAAGCCCCCCTGACAGGGCCCAATCAGCCCCAGCATTTT CASSEAPLTGPNQPQHF . TRBD1 TRBJ1-5 TRBV6-1
TGTGCCAGCAGTTTTGTCAGGACAGGGAACTACGAGCAGTACTTC CASSFVRTGNYEQYF . TRBD1 TRBJ2-7 TRBV28
TGTGCCAGCAGCGGACCTAGCACAGATACGCAGTATTTT CASSGPSTDTQYF . . TRBJ2-3 TRBV6-5
TGTGCCAGCAGCCGCGGGACCCGAGGGGGGACCCAGTACTTC CASSRGTRGGTQYF . . TRBJ2-5 TRBV6-5
TGTGCCAGCAGCTTTATCGGCACAAGCTCCTACGAGCAGTACTTC CASSFIGTSSYEQYF few . TRBJ2-7 TRBV11-2
TGTGCCAGCTCACCGGGCTACGATAGCAATCAGCCCCAGCATTTT CASSPGYDSNQPQHF . . TRBJ1-5 TRBV18
TGTGCCAGCAGTTTATCCGGGACAGAATTCTACGAGCAGTACTTC CASSLSGTEFYEQYF . TRBD1 TRBJ2-7 TRBV28
TGTGCCAGCAGCTCGGAGGCCACATCCTCCCACAATGAGCAGTTCTTC CASSSEATSSHNEQFF few . TRBJ2-1 TRBV7-6
TGTGCCTACCGGGACAGTTACTACGAGCAGTACTTC CAYRDSYYEQYF once TRBD1 TRBJ2-7 TRBV30
TGTGCCAGCAGTCCCAGAACCGGGACGGAATCCTACGAGCAGTACTTC CASSPRTGTESYEQYF . . TRBJ2-7 TRBV6-4
TGTGCCAGCAGTCCCTCCGGCTACGAGCAGTACTTC CASSPSGYEQYF . . TRBJ2-7 TRBV27
TGTGCCAGCAGTTCGCGACAGGGGAGGTTTCAGCAGTACTTC CASSSRQGRFQQYF . TRBD1 TRBJ2-7 TRBV6-5
TGTGCCAGCTCGGTGACAGGGGGGACGACTGAAGCTTTCTTT CASSVTGGTTEAFF . TRBD1 TRBJ1-1 TRBV18
TGTGCCAGCAGCCGATCCTCGACAGATACGCAGTATTTT CASSRSSTDTQYF . . TRBJ2-3 TRBV7-9
TGTGCCAGCCTGGACAGGTATAGCAATCAGCCCCAGCATTTT CASLDRYSNQPQHF . TRBD1 TRBJ1-5 TRBV28
TGTGCCAGCAGGGAGGGGGACAGGGGAATCCAGCAGTACTTC CASREGDRGIQQYF once TRBD1 TRBJ2-7 TRBV2
TGTGCCAGCAGTGAAGAAGGTAGCGGGAACACCGGGGAGCTGTTTTTT CASSEEGSGNTGELFF . . TRBJ2-2 TRBV2
TGTGCCAGCAGTGATCGGGGAGGGTCTAACTATGGCTACACCTTC CASSDRGGSNYGYTF once . TRBJ1-2 TRBV6-1
TGTGCCTGGAGTGAGAACAGGGGGCACAATCAGCCCCAGCATTTT CAWSENRGHNQPQHF few TRBD1 TRBJ1-5 TRBV30
TGCAGCGTTGAATCGTTCTTGGAGAGCTCCTACAATGAGCAGTTCTTC CSVESFLESSYNEQFF . . TRBJ2-1 TRBV29-1
TGTGCCAGCAGCTTGGATCAGACTAAACGAGAAGAGACCCAGTACTTC CASSLDQTKREETQYF . . TRBJ2-5 TRBV5-6
TGTGCCAGCAGCTTGACGGGAGGTCTAAGCGACGAGCAGTACTTC CASSLTGGLSDEQYF . TRBD2 TRBJ2-7 TRBV5-4
TGTGCCAGTCGAAAAGGGGCCAACGTCCTGACTTTC CASRKGANVLTF . . TRBJ2-6 TRBV19
TGTGCCAGCAGTCCGCGGGCTGGGGAGCAGTACTTC CASSPRAGEQYF . . TRBJ2-7 TRBV6-5
TGCGCCAGCAGCCAAGCTTCCCGGGACAGGGGGAGCAATCAGCCCCAGCATTTT CASSQASRDRGSNQPQHF . TRBD1 TRBJ1-5 TRBV4-1
TGTGCCAGCAGTTACGGGAGGGGAGGCGGCACTGAAGCTTTCTTT CASSYGRGGGTEAFF . . TRBJ1-1 TRBV6-5
TGTGCCAGTAGTACGACCGGGACAGGCAAGGGGCAGCAGTACTTC CASSTTGTGKGQQYF . TRBD1 TRBJ2-7 TRBV19
TGTGCCAGCAGCGAGAGGGACCTCTACGAGCAGTACTTC CASSERDLYEQYF . . TRBJ2-7 TRBV9
TGTGCCAGCAGTTACACTTCGGACAGGGGGCCTAATGAGCAGTTCTTC CASSYTSDRGPNEQFF . TRBD1 TRBJ2-1 TRBV6-5
TGTGCCAGCTCTCTATCCGGGACAGGGGCCTACAATGAGCAGTTCTTC CASSLSGTGAYNEQFF . TRBD1 TRBJ2-1 TRBV18
TGTGCCAGCAGTGACCACGGACTAAACTCATCCTACGAGCAGTACTTC CASSDHGLNSSYEQYF . . TRBJ2-7 TRBV2
TGTGCCAGCAGATGGACAGGAGAGATGAACACTGAAGCTTTCTTT CASRWTGEMNTEAFF . TRBD1 TRBJ1-1 TRBV6-5
TGTGCCAGCAGTTCCGGGACTAGCGGGTTAGAGACCCAGTACTTC CASSSGTSGLETQYF . TRBD2 TRBJ2-5 TRBV13